The clone carrying this T cell receptor beta chain has ten or more counts. As yet, its antigen is unknown. TCRdb independently ran MiXCR on the RT-PCR reads; one entry per CDR3 protein. The sample yields some 160,000 distinct CDR3 sequences, approximately 10% seen once. This sample is part of a study of response to subunit inactivated influenza vaccine. The study, taken as a whole, reports: That few new T cells are recruited by each seasonal influenza vaccination was the authors' suggestion.

CDR1 SGHTA and CDR2 FQGNSA come from the germline V gene. V was pared by 8 bases and J by 7 bases, with 12 bases of the junction left unmatched. This CDR3 region has 15 residues. The receptor was derived from a man aged 45-65 years who received an inactivated influenza vaccine. This sequence joins TRBV7-2 and TRBJ2-1; 9 bases are a match to TRBD2. Sample: non-naive T cells sorted from PBMCs, taken more than 35 days after vaccination. This chain's CDR3 is CASGRSRLAGNEQFF. The CDR3 coding sequence is TGTGCCAGCGGGCGCTCGAGGCTAGCGGGGAATGAGCAGTTCTTC.